The 9 T cell receptor beta chains listed next were all sequenced from one sample in a study of T-cell reconstitution after alpha-beta-depleted transplantation in children. Unique molecular identifiers were incorporated when the TCRbeta library was constructed. MiXCR, applied by TCRdb to the PCR reads, yields one record per CDR3 protein. The table has about 150,000 distinct CDR3 sequences, over 8.5% seen once. Source: PBMCs, taken before TCRalphabeta/CD19-depleted stem cell transplant. These receptors came from a boy aged 2 to 10 with acute myeloid leukemia, due to receive a stem cell transplant.

Many counts were recorded for this clonotype. The chain's CDR3 is CASSLDFLLDTQYF. CDR3 nucleotides: TGTGCCAGCAGTTTAGATTTCTTGCTAGATACGCAGTATTTT. V is TRBV12-3 or TRBV12-4 and J is TRBJ2-3; D remains unclear. The CDR3 loop spans 14 amino acids. V was pared by 1 base and J by 5 bases, with 10 bases between.

This clonotype was found many times. The rearrangement uses TRBV20-1 and TRBJ2-5, with D possibly matching TRBD2 (5 bases). Germline V gene data show CDR1 as DFQATT and CDR2 as SNEGSKA (reference sequence). Trimming took 7 bases from V and 2 from J, leaving 11 bases between them. The CDR3 contains 12 residues. CDR3: CSVRTGQETQYF. The CDR3 DNA follows: TGCAGTGTTAGGACTGGACAAGAGACCCAGTACTTC.

This clonotype was detected many times. The chain links TRBV7-3 to TRBJ2-3; D is ambiguous. Trimming removed 4 bases from V and 5 bases from J, with 10 bases in between. The length of the CDR3 is 13 residues. Germline V gene lookup returns CDR1 SGHTA and CDR2 FQGTGA. The CDR3 DNA reads TGTGCCAGCAGCTCCGACCCTCAAGATACGCAGTATTTT. Protein product: CASSSDPQDTQYF.

The V call is TRBV6-5, the J call TRBJ2-1; possible D gene TRBD2, 6 bases. Trimming cost V 2 bases and J 10 bases, with 21 bases left between them. The CDR3 covers 16 residues. CDR1 and CDR2 from the germline V gene are MNHEY and SVGAGI. CDR3 sequence reads: CASSYGGVSSSNEQFF. The CDR3 DNA sequence: TGTGCCAGCAGTTACGGCGGGGTGAGCTCCTCCAACGAGCAGTTCTTC.

This clonotype was detected many times. This sequence joins TRBV7-8 and TRBJ2-1; D gene unclear. Germline CDR1 and CDR2: SGHVS and FQNEAQ. Between the trimmed V and J ends, which lost 4 bases and 0 bases, there was a span of 4 bases. The CDR3 is made up of 13 amino acids. The CDR3 here is CASSYVSYNEQFF. The CDR3 DNA reads TGTGCCAGCAGCTACGTCTCCTACAATGAGCAGTTCTTC.

This clonotype appeared many times. The CDR3 loop is CASSPGTGTGANVLTF. CDR3 bases: TGTGCCAGCAGTCCCGGGACAGGGACGGGGGCCAACGTCCTGACTTTC. The chain employs TRBV12-3 or TRBV12-4 and TRBJ2-6, with TRBD1 identical over 9 bases. V trimming: 5 bases; J trimming: 4 bases; junction bases outside the gene matches: 6. This CDR3 is 16 amino acids long.

This clonotype is labeled as medium-sized (0.01 to 0.1%). The chain links TRBV28 to TRBJ1-1; the D gene is possibly TRBD1 (5 bases). V dropped 1 base and J dropped 5 bases, with 20 bases sitting between them. CDR1 and CDR2 from the germline V gene are MDHEN and SYDVKM. CDR3 size: 17 residues. CDR3 residues: CASSLSARVVGWTEAFF. Here the CDR3 DNA reads TGTGCCAGCAGTTTATCGGCCAGGGTCGTGGGGTGGACTGAAGCTTTCTTT.

This clonotype has ten or more counts. The chain recombines TRBV6-1 with TRBJ2-2; unclear D gene. The V end lost 2 bases, the J end lost 8 bases, and 12 bases lay between the germline ends. Germline CDR1 is MNHNS and CDR2 is SASEGT. The length of the CDR3 is 14 residues. The CDR3 is CASSESWQRGELFF. CDR3 nucleotides: TGTGCCAGCAGTGAATCTTGGCAACGAGGGGAGCTGTTTTTT.

The gene calls are TRBV18 and TRBJ2-6; 10 bases fit TRBD1. The CDR3 spans 18 residues. The V gene end was trimmed by 8 bases and the J gene end by 4 bases; junction bases not matched to a gene: 14. Germline assignment: CDR1 KGHSH and CDR2 LQKENI. This CDR3 reads CASTPNRQGAGGANVLTF. The DNA for the CDR3 is TGTGCCAGCACCCCTAACCGACAGGGGGCGGGAGGGGCCAACGTCCTGACTTTC.